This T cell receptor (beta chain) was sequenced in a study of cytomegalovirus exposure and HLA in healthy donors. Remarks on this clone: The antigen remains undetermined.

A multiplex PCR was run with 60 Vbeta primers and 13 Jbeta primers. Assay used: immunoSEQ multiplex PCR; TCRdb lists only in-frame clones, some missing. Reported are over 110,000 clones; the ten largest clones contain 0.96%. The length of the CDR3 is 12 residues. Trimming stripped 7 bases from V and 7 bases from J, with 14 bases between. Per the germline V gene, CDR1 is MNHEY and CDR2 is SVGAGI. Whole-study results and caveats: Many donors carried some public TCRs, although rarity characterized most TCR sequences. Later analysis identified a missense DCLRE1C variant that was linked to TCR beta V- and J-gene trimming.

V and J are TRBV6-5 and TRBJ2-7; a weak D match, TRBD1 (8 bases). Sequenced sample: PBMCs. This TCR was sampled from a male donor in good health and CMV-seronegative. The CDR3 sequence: CASKSGTGEQYF. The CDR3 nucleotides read TGTGCCAGCAAGAGCGGGACAGGAGAGCAGTACTTC.